The entry that follows covers one T cell receptor beta chain sequence. The count of this clone is one. Its binding antigen is unknown. Per-nucleotide qualities are absent, and no much larger clonotype sits a single base away. The germline V gene (reference sequence) yields LNHNV for CDR1 and YYDKDF for CDR2. V trim: 3 bases; J trim: 4 bases; unmatched bases: 8. The CDR3 has 16 amino acids, counting the end cysteine and phenylalanine. The retained sequence is limited to the CDR3, 48 bases, with the frame set at the first base. The sample comes from a study of shared T cell receptors in the human thymus (dated by TCRdb to the early 2020s). About the full investigation: The study investigated the way shared, self-reactive T-cell receptor alpha chains are produced in the human thymus.

Preparation of the library involved the immunoSEQ multiplex PCR assay. Held by TCRdb, this immuneACCESS table contains in-frame sequences only and omits some clones. Under half of the omission traces to an unresolved V gene where checked; the cause of the rest is unknown. The sample records fewer than 700,000 clones, 88% of which are singletons. Roughly 0.0097% of the sample is taken by the ten largest. This sample also belongs to another study, concerning human thymus T cells. Per the second study: Immunologically healthy infants undergoing open corrective cardiac surgery for congenital heart defects in Finland were used as donors. The thymus tissue came from surgical resects taken out during corrective cardiac surgery. Biased V and J gene segment usage appeared to be present in both thymic and peripheral blood repertoires. According to the related research, thymic TCR repertoires were highly overlapping among unrelated individuals. TCR alpha and beta repertoires from about 8 infant thymus samples and a few related peripheral blood samples were characterized in the study. The infant donors were about 7 to 244 days old, and the cohort included a handful of males and a couple of females. Thymocytes were released mechanically from tissue and stored at -70 °C as pellets of roughly 8.5-32 million cells. Genomic DNA was extracted from frozen cell pellets with a QIAsymphony instrument. The immunoSEQ multiplex PCR assay was used to amplify the TCRB and TCRAD loci from a standardized quantity of quality-controlled genomic DNA. The amplicons covered the V(D)J region and were long enough to include the CDR3 and to identify the V and J genes. The amplicons were sequenced on an Illumina platform via the commercial immunoSEQ service. Primer bias and sequencing errors were corrected as previously described, and TCRAD and TCRB definitions were based on the IMGT database. The repertoires were analysed using immunoSEQ Analyzer 3.0 and VDJTools for basic statistics, V/J segment usage, diversity estimates, rarefaction and pairwise overlap. Chao1, ChaoE, Efron-Thisted, Shannon and inverse Simpson indices were used to estimate diversity, which was also estimated on datasets down-sampled to the smallest sample. Repertoire overlap was determined by strict matching of CDR3 nucleotide sequence, V gene and J gene, and Jaccard-based multidimensional scaling clustering was applied. On average, thymus samples yielded around 800,000 unique TCRB clonotypes, whereas blood samples yielded some 85,000.

What was sequenced was thymocytes. The V and J segments used are TRBV15 and TRBJ2-3, and TRBD2 matches 9 of the central bases. This clonotype originated in a boy younger than two with a congenital heart defect. Donor details come from another sample of the same person, matched by shared clones. Here is the DNA: TGTGCCACCAGCAGCGAGAATAGCGGGAGACCAGATACGCAGTATTTT. Its protein is CATSSENSGRPDTQYF.